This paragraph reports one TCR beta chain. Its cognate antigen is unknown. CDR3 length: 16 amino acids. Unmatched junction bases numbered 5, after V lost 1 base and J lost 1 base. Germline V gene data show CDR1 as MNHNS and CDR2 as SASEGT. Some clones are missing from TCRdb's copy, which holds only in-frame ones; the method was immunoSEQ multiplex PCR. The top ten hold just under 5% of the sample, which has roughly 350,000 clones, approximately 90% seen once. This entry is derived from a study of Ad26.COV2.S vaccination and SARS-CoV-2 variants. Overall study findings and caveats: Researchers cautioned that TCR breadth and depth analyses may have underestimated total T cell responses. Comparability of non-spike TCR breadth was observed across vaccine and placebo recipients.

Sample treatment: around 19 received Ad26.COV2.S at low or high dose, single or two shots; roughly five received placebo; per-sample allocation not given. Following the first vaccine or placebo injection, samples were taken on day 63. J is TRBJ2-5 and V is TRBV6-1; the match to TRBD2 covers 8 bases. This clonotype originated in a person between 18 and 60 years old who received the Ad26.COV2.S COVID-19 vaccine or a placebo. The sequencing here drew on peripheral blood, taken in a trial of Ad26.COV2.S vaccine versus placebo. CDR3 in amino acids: CASSEGLALLQETQYF. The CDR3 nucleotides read TGTGCCAGCAGTGAAGGACTAGCGCTGCTCCAAGAGACCCAGTACTTC.